The next 14 T cell receptor beta chains were all read from a single sample in a study of blood T cell repertoires in COVID-19. The table came from immunoSEQ multiplex PCR; TCRdb's copy has only in-frame clones and leaves some out. The repertoire holds hundreds of thousands of clones, with roughly 89% as singletons. Input material: PBMCs or T cells enriched from blood (not recorded which). The origin of the receptors is a woman in her 30s with acute COVID-19.

The rearrangement uses TRBV3-1 (or the pseudogene TRBV3-2) and TRBJ2-7, with 7 bases identical to TRBD1. The CDR3 sequence is 15 residues long. J was trimmed by 6 bases and V by 0 bases; bases with no gene match: 8. The V gene's germline CDR1 is LGHDT and CDR2 YNNKEL (reference sequence). CDR3 residues: CASSQDSTGDREQYF. The CDR3 DNA reads TGTGCCAGCAGCCAAGACTCTACAGGGGATCGCGAGCAGTACTTC.

The chain uses TRBV12-3 or TRBV12-4 and TRBJ2-1; D not resolved. The CDR3 is 13 amino acids. Trimming stripped 7 bases from V and 3 bases from J, with 10 bases between. This CDR3 is CASTQQSYNEQFF. The CDR3 DNA follows: TGTGCCAGCACTCAACAGAGCTACAATGAGCAGTTCTTC.

The chain recombines TRBV12-3 or TRBV12-4 with TRBJ1-6, with 7 bases aligning to TRBD1. Trimming cost V 8 bases and J 10 bases; bases outside gene matches: 2. The CDR3 covers 11 residues. DNA of the CDR3: TGTGCCAGCGGGGACAGATCACCCCTCCACTTT. Its protein product is CASGDRSPLHF.

V usage is TRBV4-1 and J usage is TRBJ1-2, with D unclear. V was shortened by 0 bases and J by 4 bases, with 9 bases between the two germline ends. Per germline, CDR1 MGHRA and CDR2 YSYEKL. This CDR3 comprises 14 residues. The CDR3 here is CASSQDPALYGYTF. The CDR3 bases are TGCGCCAGCAGCCAAGATCCCGCGCTCTATGGCTACACCTTC.

The rearrangement joins TRBV5-1 to TRBJ1-3, with D possibly TRBD1 on 5 matching bases. Trimming removed 0 bases from V and 0 bases from J, with 7 bases in between. The CDR3 has 15 amino acids. The germline V gene has CDR1 SGHRS and CDR2 YFSETQ. The CDR3 sequence is CASSLGQLSGNTIYF. The CDR3 DNA follows: TGCGCCAGCAGCTTGGGACAGCTCTCTGGAAACACCATATATTTT.

The rearrangement links TRBV12-3 or TRBV12-4 to TRBJ1-6; D perhaps matches TRBD1 (5 bases). The CDR3 sequence is 12 residues long. The V gene lost 7 bases and the J gene lost 14 bases, with 15 bases spanning the gap. CDR3 DNA sequence: TGTGCCAGCACCACGTCCGGGGGGACCCTCCACTTT. It yields the protein CASTTSGGTLHF.

The V gene is TRBV3-1 (or the pseudogene TRBV3-2), the J gene TRBJ1-4; tentatively, D is TRBD1 (5 bases). Per germline, CDR1 LGHDT and CDR2 YNNKEL (reference sequence). The CDR3 length is 16 residues. Trimming took off 0 bases at V and 7 bases at J, with 15 bases between the two ends. The CDR3 loop is CASSQDREGFSEKLFF. As DNA, the CDR3 is TGTGCCAGCAGCCAAGACCGGGAGGGGTTTAGTGAAAAACTGTTTTTT.

J is TRBJ1-6 and V is TRBV6-2 or TRBV6-3, with 10 bases lining up with TRBD1. This CDR3 region has 22 residues. J was trimmed by 8 bases and V by 6 bases; bases with no gene match: 28. Per germline, CDR1 MNHEY and CDR2 SVGEGT. This CDR3 reads CASSRTLLPGTGVSGGDSPLHF. The CDR3 DNA reads as TGTGCCAGCAGCCGAACTCTCTTACCGGGGACAGGGGTAAGCGGGGGGGATTCACCCCTCCACTTT.

This rearrangement joins TRBV6-5 to TRBJ1-2, with 7 bases identical to TRBD1. Germline CDR1 reads MNHEY; CDR2 reads SVGAGI. V gave up 6 bases and J gave up 5 bases; unmatched junction bases: 12. The CDR3 is 15 amino acids. CDR3 amino acids: CASRGQPDFFYGYTF. CDR3 DNA sequence: TGTGCCAGCAGGGGACAGCCCGATTTTTTTTATGGCTACACCTTC.

The chain couples TRBV27 to TRBJ1-1; 8 bases line up with TRBD1. In germline, CDR1 is MNHEY, CDR2 SMNVEV (reference sequence). CDR3 length: 16 amino acids. V dropped 6 bases and J dropped 4; count of bases not matched to a gene: 13. The CDR3 is CASRDLHLTGGTEAFF. Written as DNA, the CDR3 is TGTGCCAGCAGGGACCTTCATCTAACAGGGGGCACTGAAGCTTTCTTT.

V is TRBV6-5 and J is TRBJ2-1; D possibly corresponds to TRBD1 (5 bases). Looked up from germline, CDR1 is MNHEY and CDR2 is SVGAGI. CDR3 length: 13 residues. V lost 5 bases to trimming and J lost 4 bases, with 9 bases between them. Here the CDR3 reads CASSRGAYNEQFF. The CDR3 nucleotides are TGTGCCAGCAGTAGGGGCGCATACAATGAGCAGTTCTTC.

This chain connects TRBV11-2 to TRBJ1-5; the D gene is possibly TRBD1 (6 bases). From germline, CDR1 is SGHAT and CDR2 FQNNGV. The CDR3 contains 13 residues. The V end was cut by 8 bases, the J end by 7 bases, with 15 bases between. In DNA, the CDR3 is TGTGCCAGCGCGACAGGAAGAGACCAGCCCCAGCATTTT. Protein product: CASATGRDQPQHF.

This clone was seen once. This sequence joins TRBV6-6 and TRBJ1-2; D possibly corresponds to TRBD1 (5 bases). CDR1 is MNHNY and CDR2 is SVGAGI in the germline V gene (reference sequence). The CDR3 contains 13 residues. The V and J ends lost 0 bases and 5 bases respectively, with 7 bases between them. In nucleotides, the CDR3 is TGTGCCAGCAGTTACTCAGGGGATTATGGCTACACCTTC. Amino acid sequence: CASSYSGDYGYTF.

This chain joins TRBV10-3 and TRBJ1-5; 7 bases fit TRBD1. The V segment lost 6 bases and the J segment 1 base; nucleotides outside the gene matches: 9. Germline assignment: CDR1 ENHRY and CDR2 SYGVKD. CDR3 length: 16 residues. CDR3 bases: TGTGCCATCAGCGACCAACGGACAGGCAGCAATCAGCCCCAGCATTTT. This codes for CAISDQRTGSNQPQHF.